This T cell receptor (beta chain) was identified during a study of shared clonotypes between healthy human individuals. Terminally differentiated effector memory CD45RA+ cells were excluded by CCR7 positive selection of CD45RO-negative cells. Notes on this clone: Its specificity is unknown.

The study, taken as a whole, reports: Sharing across several donors was seen in 4.5% to 5.5% of naive CD4 clonotypes. Clonotype sharing among donors was expected to depend on sequencing depth.

This CDR3 is built from 15 residues. The germline gives CDR1 LGHNT, CDR2 FRNRAP. The V end was cut by 1 base, the J end by 0 bases, with 8 bases between. Clones were sequenced by immunoSEQ multiplex PCR, and TCRdb holds only the in-frame ones, with some missing. Of around 550,000 clones listed, 85% to 95% are singletons. The sample comprised naive CD8+ T cells sorted from blood. The source of this sequence is a woman aged 25 to 39 in good health. The V and J genes are TRBV12-5 and TRBJ2-3; D not certain. The DNA for the CDR3 is TGTGCTAGTGGTTTGGGTCAATTCAGCACAGATACGCAGTATTTT. Its protein product is CASGLGQFSTDTQYF.